The 21 T cell receptor beta chains in this list originate from one sample, sequenced in a study of cytomegalovirus exposure and HLA in healthy donors. PCR primers comprised 60 Vbeta and 13 Jbeta primers. Sequencing used immunoSEQ multiplex PCR; TCRdb keeps in-frame clones, though not all of them. Of 150,000 to 200,000 clones listed, approximately 82% are singletons. Sequenced: PBMCs. The receptors were sampled from a man aged 18-30 years in good health and CMV-seropositive.

The chain employs TRBV28 and TRBJ2-2, with TRBD2 as a possible D gene (5 bases). The CDR3 is 15 amino acids. The V and J ends lost 2 bases and 5 bases respectively, with 12 bases between them. The germline V gene has CDR1 MDHEN and CDR2 SYDVKM. The CDR3 protein is CASSLHGTGTGELFF. CDR3 in DNA: TGTGCCAGCAGTTTACACGGAACGGGGACCGGGGAGCTGTTTTTT.

The rearrangement uses TRBV7-9 and TRBJ2-1, with a possible D match to TRBD2 (6 bases). Germline CDR1 reads SEHNR; CDR2 reads FQNEAQ (reference sequence). The CDR3 length is 14 residues. V lost 5 bases to trimming and J lost 7 bases, with 15 bases between them. The CDR3: CASSGRSTRNEQFF. The CDR3 DNA sequence: TGTGCCAGCAGCGGGAGGTCGACGAGGAATGAGCAGTTCTTC.

The V and J genes are TRBV11-2 and TRBJ2-3; 7 nucleotides line up with TRBD2. J was trimmed by 6 bases and V by 3 bases; bases with no gene match: 6. Germline V gene data show CDR1 as SGHAT and CDR2 as FQNNGV. This CDR3 comprises 14 residues. Here the CDR3 DNA reads TGTGCCAGCAGCTTCGGCGGGGGTACTGATACGCAGTATTTT. This sequence encodes CASSFGGGTDTQYF.

In its sample, this clone was seen a few times. This sequence joins TRBV7-2 and TRBJ2-5, with 8 positions matching TRBD2. The germline V gene encodes CDR1 SGHTA and CDR2 FQGNSA. Germline trimming cut 5 bases from V and 11 bases from J; bases unmatched to any gene: 13. The CDR3 has 14 residues. This chain's CDR3 is CASSQTPAGVEQYF. For the CDR3, the DNA is TGTGCCAGCAGCCAAACCCCAGCGGGAGTTGAGCAGTACTTC.

V usage is TRBV7-9 and J usage is TRBJ1-4; weak D call: TRBD1 (6 bases). The CDR3 is made up of 14 amino acids. V lost 4 bases to trimming and J lost 4 bases, with 10 bases between them. Germline V gene data show CDR1 as SEHNR and CDR2 as FQNEAQ (reference sequence). The CDR3 reads CASSSDSFNEKLFF. CDR3 bases: TGTGCCAGCAGCTCGGACAGCTTTAATGAAAAACTGTTTTTT.

Here the CDR3 reads CATSRGQGISYEQYF. CDR3 in DNA: TGTGCCACCAGCAGGGGACAGGGGATCTCCTACGAGCAGTACTTC. The V call is TRBV15, the J call TRBJ2-7; TRBD1 matches at 10 bases. CDR1 and CDR2 from the germline V gene are LNHNV and YYDKDF (reference sequence). Trimming at V came to 3 bases and at J to 0 bases, leaving 2 bases not matched to a gene. CDR3 length equals 15 residues.

V gene TRBV29-1 combines with J gene TRBJ2-2; 8 nucleotides match TRBD2. The ends lost 1 base at V and 4 bases at J; junction bases unmatched: 5. Germline V gene sequence: CDR1 SQVTM, CDR2 ANQGSEA. The length of the CDR3 is 15 residues. This CDR3 reads CSVEAGGMGTGELFF. The DNA for the CDR3 is TGCAGCGTTGAAGCGGGAGGGATGGGCACCGGGGAGCTGTTTTTT.

This chain links TRBV2 with TRBJ2-7, with 7 bases aligning to TRBD2. The CDR3 length is 15 residues. CDR1 and CDR2 from the germline V gene are SNHLY and FYNNEI. The ends lost 1 base at V and 4 bases at J; junction bases unmatched: 7. CDR3 nucleotide sequence: TGTGCCAGCAGTGAAGTTAGCGGACTAGGGTACGAGCAGTACTTC. As protein: CASSEVSGLGYEQYF. The full variable domain, in which reference TRBV2 and TRBJ2-7 provide the parts outside the CDR3, is EPEVTQTPSHQVTQMGQEVILRCVPISNHLYFYWYRQILGQKVEFLVSFYNNEISEKSEIFDDQFSVERPDGSNFTLKIRSTKLEDSAMYFCASSEVSGLGYEQYFGPGTRLTVT.

This clone appeared a single time. CDR3 nucleotides: TGTGCCAGCAGCGGAGGGAAATCGGGAAACACCATATATTTT. Its translation: CASSGGKSGNTIYF. The V gene is TRBV5-4, the J gene TRBJ1-3; D call uncertain. There are 14 residues in the CDR3. Looked up from germline, CDR1 is SGHNT and CDR2 is YYREEE (reference sequence). With 4 bases removed from V and 4 bases from J, the gap between germline ends came to 12 bases.

The V call is TRBV28, the J call TRBJ1-5; 7 nucleotides agree with TRBD1. This CDR3 region has 15 residues. The V segment lost 6 bases and the J segment 5 bases; nucleotides outside the gene matches: 10. From germline, CDR1 is MDHEN and CDR2 SYDVKM. The CDR3 sequence is CASSPPTGEDQPQHF. CDR3 DNA: TGTGCCAGCAGCCCCCCCACAGGGGAGGATCAGCCCCAGCATTTT.

This clone was counted only a few times. The CDR3 nucleotides are TGTGCCAGCAGCCGTCCGGGCGAGCAGTACTTC. Encoded protein: CASSRPGEQYF. This sequence joins TRBV6-1 and TRBJ2-7; no clear D gene. V gave up 6 bases and J gave up 6 bases, with 9 bases separating them. This CDR3 contains 11 residues. Germline V gene sequence: CDR1 MNHNS, CDR2 SASEGT.

The table lists this clone with a few counts. This may be a read error: a much more frequent sequence differs by one nucleotide. V and J are TRBV6-1 and TRBJ2-5, with TRBD2 matching over 13 bases. In germline, CDR1 is MNHNS, CDR2 SASEGT. The CDR3 extends over 15 amino acids. In nucleotides, the CDR3 is TGTCCCAGCAGTGAACTAGCGGGAGGGCCAGAGACCCAGTACTTC. Translation: CPSSELAGGPETQYF.

The table lists this clone with a count of one. The gene calls are TRBV18 and TRBJ2-1; D remains ambiguous. With 0 bases removed from V and 10 bases from J, the gap between germline ends came to 10 bases. This CDR3 is 13 amino acids long. Germline CDR1 and CDR2: KGHSH and LQKENI. CDR3 in amino acids: CASSPPGTAEQFF. In DNA, the CDR3 is TGTGCCAGCTCACCACCGGGTACAGCCGAGCAGTTCTTC. The complete variable domain, with remaining parts taken from reference TRBV18 and TRBJ2-1, reads NAGVMQNPRHLVRRRGQEARLRCSPMKGHSHVYWYRQLPEEGLKFMVYLQKENIIDESGMPKERFSAEFPKEGPSILRIQQVVRGDSAAYFCASSPPGTAEQFFGPGTRLTVL.

CDR3 in amino acids: CASSQKRGLYNEQFF. The CDR3 nucleotides read TGTGCCAGTAGTCAAAAGCGGGGACTCTACAATGAGCAGTTCTTC. This chain links TRBV6-6 with TRBJ2-1; 7 bases fit TRBD2. V lost 9 bases to trimming and J lost 3 bases; unmatched junction nucleotides: 11. CDR1 and CDR2 from the germline V gene are MNHNY and SVGAGI (reference sequence). This CDR3 region has 15 residues.

The chain recombines TRBV27 with TRBJ2-3; 7 bases fit TRBD1. V shed 3 bases and J 4 bases; nucleotides not matched to a gene: 4. The CDR3 consists of 14 residues. CDR1 MNHEY and CDR2 SMNVEV come from the germline V gene (reference sequence). CDR3 sequence (DNA): TGTGCCAGCAGTTTGGGGACAGCAGCAGATACGCAGTATTTT. Translating it yields CASSLGTAADTQYF.

This sequence joins TRBV6-1 and TRBJ2-1, with D possibly TRBD1 on 6 matching bases. Germline values: CDR1 MNHNS, CDR2 SASEGT. The CDR3 length is 13 residues. V was clipped by 5 bases and J by 9 bases, with 14 bases between them. CDR3 protein: CASSPIGQPEQFF. The CDR3 bases are TGTGCCAGCAGTCCTATTGGACAGCCTGAGCAGTTCTTC.

The gene calls are TRBV7-2 and TRBJ2-7; TRBD2 aligns across 7 bases. Germline V gene sequence: CDR1 SGHTA, CDR2 FQGNSA. With 3 bases clipped from V and 5 bases from J, the junction kept 4 bases outside the gene matches. CDR3 size: 13 residues. The CDR3 DNA reads as TGTGCCAGCAGCTTCTCGGGAGGCCACGAGCAGTACTTC. It encodes CASSFSGGHEQYF.

The rearrangement joins TRBV30 to TRBJ1-2, with D maybe TRBD1 (6 bases). Trimming cost V 3 bases and J 0 bases, with 14 bases left between them. Germline V gene sequence: CDR1 GTSNPN, CDR2 SVGIG (reference sequence). CDR3 length: 15 residues. CDR3 residues: CAWSGGQATNYGYTF. CDR3 in DNA: TGTGCCTGGAGCGGGGGGCAGGCCACTAACTATGGCTACACCTTC.

This rearrangement joins TRBV7-9 to TRBJ2-1, with D possibly TRBD1 on 5 matching bases. The length of the CDR3 is 12 residues. The V gene's germline CDR1 is SEHNR and CDR2 FQNEAQ (reference sequence). V was trimmed by 5 bases and J by 9 bases, leaving 11 bases between them. The CDR3 nucleotides are TGTGCCAGCAGCCCAGGCAGGGTTGAGCAGTTCTTC. This gives the protein CASSPGRVEQFF.

V usage is TRBV7-8 and J usage is TRBJ2-7; D is undetermined. This CDR3 has 15 amino acids. Germline assignment: CDR1 SGHVS and CDR2 FQNEAQ. V lost 4 bases, J lost 3 bases, and 16 bases lay in between. This chain's CDR3 is CASSYKRSSSYEQYF. CDR3 DNA sequence: TGTGCCAGCAGCTACAAGCGAAGTAGCAGCTACGAGCAGTACTTC.

The chain couples TRBV28 to TRBJ2-7; 8 bases are shared with TRBD2. The CDR3 is made up of 16 amino acids. Germline V CDR1 and CDR2: MDHEN, SYDVKM. Trimming took 9 bases from V and 3 from J; bases not matched to a gene: 16. CDR3 DNA sequence: TGTGCCAGTCTTGGGGGAAGTTTGGGACTAGTCTACGAGCAGTACTTC. Translating it yields CASLGGSLGLVYEQYF.